These 19 T cell receptor beta chains were sequenced from one sample in a study of neurological immune-mediated disorders (dated by TCRdb to between 2017 and 2020). Receptor amplification or capture employed 5' RACE. The instrument given in TCRdb is Illumina HiSeq 2500. The public reads were quality trimmed at Q25 with fastp and then assembled into clones with MiXCR by TCRdb, keeping productive beta chains. Duplicate CDR3 protein sequences are folded into a single record with the most common DNA and genes. The sample table holds roughly 60,000 distinct CDR3 sequences, of which around 10% were seen once. 12% of the sample is taken by the ten largest. The sample's time point label, in plain terms: longitudinal time-point 2. Material for sequencing was PBMCs. All receptors come from a man aged 25 to 40 in good health.

There are a few counts of this clonotype. The J gene is TRBJ2-1, the V gene TRBV29-1; TRBD1 might be the D (6 bases). V lost 5 bases and J lost 2, with 13 bases in between. Germline V CDR1 and CDR2: SQVTM, ANQGSEA. This CDR3 is built from 14 residues. The CDR3: CSVSGTSPYNEQFF. The CDR3 DNA reads TGCAGCGTTTCCGGGACATCTCCCTACAATGAGCAGTTCTTC.

This clonotype was recorded a few times. This chain connects TRBV20-1 to TRBJ2-1, with a weak D call TRBD2 (5 bases). Trimming cost V 0 bases and J 0 bases, with 12 bases left between them. There are 16 residues in the CDR3. CDR1 and CDR2 (germline): DFQATT, SNEGSKA (reference sequence). CDR3 coding DNA: TGCAGTGCTAGAGATGACTACCGGAGCTCCTACAATGAGCAGTTCTTC. It translates to CSARDDYRSSYNEQFF.

This clonotype was found many times. This sequence joins TRBV12-3 or TRBV12-4 and TRBJ1-5; D ambiguous. With 1 base removed from V and 8 bases from J, the gap between germline ends came to 9 bases. This CDR3 spans 13 amino acids. The CDR3 DNA follows: TGTGCCAGCAGTTTAGGACGGACCAAGCCCCAGCATTTT. This codes for CASSLGRTKPQHF.

This clonotype was recorded at least ten times. Here the CDR3 DNA reads TGTGCCACCAGTGAGCTGGGACTCTTCGGGACCGGGGAGCTGTTTTTT. Its protein is CATSELGLFGTGELFF. The V and J genes are TRBV24-1 and TRBJ2-2, with D perhaps matching TRBD2 (6 bases). The CDR3 runs to 16 residues. Trimming shortened V by 4 bases and J by 5 bases, and 16 bases separated the two germline ends. Germline values: CDR1 KGHDR, CDR2 SFDVKD.

This clonotype was detected many times. J is TRBJ2-6 and V is TRBV5-1, with D perhaps TRBD2 (6 bases). This CDR3 contains 17 residues. V was trimmed by 4 bases and J by 0 bases, leaving 14 bases between them. Germline V gene sequence: CDR1 SGHRS, CDR2 YFSETQ. The CDR3 reads CASSPGLSSSGANVLTF. Written as DNA, the CDR3 is TGCGCCAGCAGCCCGGGACTGTCCTCCTCTGGGGCCAACGTCCTGACTTTC.

This clonotype was detected ten times or more. In DNA form, the CDR3 reads TGTGCCAGCAGCTTAGGAAGGTGGGAGCAGTACTTC. As protein: CASSLGRWEQYF. This chain connects TRBV11-2 to TRBJ2-7; D not certain. Germline V gene data show CDR1 as SGHAT and CDR2 as FQNNGV. V was trimmed by 1 base and J by 7 bases, leaving 8 bases between them. The CDR3 is made up of 12 amino acids.

This clonotype was recorded at least ten times. This chain uses TRBV7-2 with TRBJ2-2; no reliable D call. Germline loops: CDR1 SGHTA, CDR2 FQGNSA. The V end lost 3 bases, the J end lost 7 bases, and 15 bases lay between the germline ends. This CDR3 has 15 residues. This chain's CDR3 is CASSLRGPTGGELFF. CDR3 sequence (DNA): TGTGCCAGCAGCTTGAGAGGCCCCACCGGCGGGGAGCTGTTTTTT.

This clonotype has a count of ten or more. J is TRBJ1-3 and V is TRBV15, with no clear D. Trimming cost V 0 bases and J 2 bases, with 11 bases left between them. Germline loops: CDR1 LNHNV, CDR2 YYDKDF (reference sequence). The CDR3 loop spans 16 amino acids. The CDR3 nucleotides are TGTGCCACCAGCAGAGATTTGGAGGTAGCTGGAAACACCATATATTTT. Amino acids: CATSRDLEVAGNTIYF.

With respect to this clonotype: This sequence may be a read error, since a much larger clone differs from it by one base. J is TRBJ2-7 and V is TRBV7-2; 7 bases match TRBD1. The CDR3 consists of 12 residues. J was trimmed by 8 bases and V by 5 bases; bases with no gene match: 6. The germline CDR1 and CDR2 sequences are SGHTA and FQGNSA. The CDR3 bases are TGTGCCAGCAGCGGGACAGCTGGCAAGCAGTACTTC. It codes for CASSGTAGKQYF.

There are many counts of this clonotype. The gene calls are TRBV5-1 and TRBJ2-7; no reliable D call. CDR3 length: 14 residues. Per the germline V gene, CDR1 is SGHRS and CDR2 is YFSETQ. Trimming removed 0 bases at V and 3 bases at J, with 10 bases between. The CDR3 here is CASSLDQRFYEQYF. CDR3 in DNA: TGCGCCAGCAGCTTGGATCAGCGTTTCTACGAGCAGTACTTC.

Ten or more counts support this clonotype. The J gene is TRBJ2-5, the V gene TRBV12-3 or TRBV12-4; D uncertain. V shed 3 bases and J shed 14 bases, with 16 bases lying between them. CDR3 size: 12 residues. As DNA, the CDR3 is TGTGCCAGCAGTTTCGAGGCAGACTCCTCTTACTTC. As protein: CASSFEADSSYF.

Of note for this clonotype: This may come from a read error, since a much larger clone is one base off. Because it lacks the conserved phenylalanine or tryptophan at the end, this CDR3 is likely a read error. This chain joins TRBV6-1 and TRBJ2-7; TRBD2 matches 11 bases. The ends lost 6 bases at V and 0 bases at J; junction bases unmatched: 4. The germline V gene encodes CDR1 MNHNS and CDR2 SASEGT. The CDR3 sequence is 15 residues long. The CDR3 sequence is CASSPLAGGSYEQYL. CDR3 nucleotides: TGTGCCAGCAGCCCTCTAGCGGGAGGCTCCTACGAGCAGTACCTC.

Many counts were recorded for this clonotype. The V call is TRBV12-3 or TRBV12-4, the J call TRBJ1-1, with D possibly matching TRBD1 (5 bases). This CDR3 is 12 amino acids long. V was shortened by 3 bases and J by 10 bases, with 12 bases between the two germline ends. The CDR3 DNA follows: TGTGCCAGCAGTTTTTTAGGGGATGGAGCTTTCTTT. Its translation: CASSFLGDGAFF.

The chain carries TRBV30 and TRBJ2-5; TRBD1 matches at 7 bases. In germline, CDR1 is GTSNPN, CDR2 SVGIG (reference sequence). Trimming at V came to 5 bases and at J to 0 bases, leaving 3 bases not matched to a gene. This CDR3 contains 13 residues. The chain's CDR3 is CAWGGQYQETQYF. In DNA, the CDR3 is TGTGCCTGGGGGGGACAGTACCAAGAGACCCAGTACTTC.

This clonotype was counted ten times or more. The genes are TRBV9 and TRBJ1-6, with D maybe TRBD1 (5 bases). Between the trimmed V and J ends, which lost 3 bases and 7 bases, there was a span of 14 bases. Germline V gene lookup returns CDR1 SGDLS and CDR2 YYNGEE. This CDR3 region has 15 residues. The CDR3 sequence is CASSASGTANSPLHF. The DNA for the CDR3 is TGTGCCAGCAGCGCCTCCGGGACGGCGAATTCACCCCTCCACTTT.

In this sample, this clonotype turned up many times. The chain links TRBV12-3 or TRBV12-4 to TRBJ2-1; possibly TRBD1 or TRBD2 for D (5 bases each). V lost 5 bases and J lost 2, with 13 bases in between. The CDR3 sequence is 15 residues long. The CDR3 nucleotides read TGTGCCAGCAGTAAGGGACCGACTACCTACAATGAGCAGTTCTTC. Translation gives CASSKGPTTYNEQFF.

This clonotype was recorded at least ten times. V usage is TRBV27 and J usage is TRBJ2-2, with 10 bases fitting TRBD2. This CDR3 comprises 17 residues. The germline V gene has CDR1 MNHEY and CDR2 SMNVEV (reference sequence). The V segment lost 2 bases and the J segment 2 bases; nucleotides outside the gene matches: 5. DNA of the CDR3: TGTGCCAGCAGTTTAGAAGCGGGAGGGCCAAACACCGGGGAGCTGTTTTTT. Its translation: CASSLEAGGPNTGELFF.

The table lists this clonotype with many counts. V gene TRBV27 combines with J gene TRBJ2-1; 10 bases align to TRBD1. In germline, CDR1 is MNHEY, CDR2 SMNVEV (reference sequence). V was pared by 6 bases and J by 8 bases, with 10 bases of the junction left unmatched. CDR3 length: 15 residues. In nucleotides, the CDR3 is TGTGCCAGCAGATACCGGGACAGGGGCCCCTATGAGCAGTTCTTC. Protein sequence: CASRYRDRGPYEQFF.

At least ten counts were recorded for this clonotype. CDR3 residues: CASSSQTGTSSYEQYF. CDR3 nucleotides: TGTGCCAGCAGCTCCCAGACCGGGACAAGCTCCTACGAGCAGTACTTC. The chain recombines TRBV7-8 with TRBJ2-7, with D tentatively TRBD1 (6 bases). The V end lost 4 bases, the J end lost 0 bases, and 16 bases lay between the germline ends. Germline V gives CDR1 SGHVS, CDR2 FQNEAQ. CDR3 size: 16 residues.